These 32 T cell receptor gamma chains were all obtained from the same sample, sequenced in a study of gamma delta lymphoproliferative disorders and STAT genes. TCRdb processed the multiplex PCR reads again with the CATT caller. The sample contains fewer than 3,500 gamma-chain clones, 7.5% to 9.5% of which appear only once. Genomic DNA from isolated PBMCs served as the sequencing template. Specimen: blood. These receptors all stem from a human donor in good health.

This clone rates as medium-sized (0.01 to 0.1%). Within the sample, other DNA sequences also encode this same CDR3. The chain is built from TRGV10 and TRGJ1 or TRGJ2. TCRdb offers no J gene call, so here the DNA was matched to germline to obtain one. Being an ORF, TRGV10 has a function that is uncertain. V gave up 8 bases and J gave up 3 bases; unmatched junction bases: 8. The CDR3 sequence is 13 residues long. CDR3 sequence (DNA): TGTGCTGCGTGGGATTCGCTTTATTATAAGAAACTCTTT. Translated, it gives CAAWDSLYYKKLF.

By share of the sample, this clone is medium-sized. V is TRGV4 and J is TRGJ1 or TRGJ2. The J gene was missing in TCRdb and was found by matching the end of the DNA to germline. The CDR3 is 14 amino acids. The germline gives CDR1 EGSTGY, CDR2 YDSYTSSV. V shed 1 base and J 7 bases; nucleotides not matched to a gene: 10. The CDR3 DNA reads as TGTGCCACCTGGGATGGCCCGGGGGGATATAAGAAACTCTTT. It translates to CATWDGPGGYKKLF.

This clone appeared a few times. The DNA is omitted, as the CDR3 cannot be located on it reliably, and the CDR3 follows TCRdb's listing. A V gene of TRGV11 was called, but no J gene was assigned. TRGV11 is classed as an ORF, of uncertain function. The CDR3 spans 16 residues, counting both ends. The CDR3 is CTTVPAGFSNYYKKLF.

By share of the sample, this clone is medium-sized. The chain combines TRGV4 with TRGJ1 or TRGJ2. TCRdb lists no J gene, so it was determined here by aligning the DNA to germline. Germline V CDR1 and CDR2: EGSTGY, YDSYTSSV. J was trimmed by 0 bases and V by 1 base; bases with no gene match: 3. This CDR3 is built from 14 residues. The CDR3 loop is CATWDGSNYYKKLF. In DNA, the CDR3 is TGTGCCACCTGGGATGGCTCGAATTATTATAAGAAACTCTTT.

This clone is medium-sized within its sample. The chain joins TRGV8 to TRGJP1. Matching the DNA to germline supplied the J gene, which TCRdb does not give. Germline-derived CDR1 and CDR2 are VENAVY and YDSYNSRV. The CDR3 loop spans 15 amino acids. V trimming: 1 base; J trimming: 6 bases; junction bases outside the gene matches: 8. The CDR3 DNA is TGTGCCACCTGGGATAGACGCTATCCTGGTTGGTTCAAGATATTT. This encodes CATWDRRYPGWFKIF.

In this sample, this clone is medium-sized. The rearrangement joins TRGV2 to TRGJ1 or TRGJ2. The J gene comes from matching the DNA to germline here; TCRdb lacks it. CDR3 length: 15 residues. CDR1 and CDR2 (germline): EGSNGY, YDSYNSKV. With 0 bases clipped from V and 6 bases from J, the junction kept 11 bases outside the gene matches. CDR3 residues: CATWDGQWSAYKKLF. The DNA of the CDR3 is TGTGCCACCTGGGACGGGCAATGGTCCGCTTATAAGAAACTCTTT.

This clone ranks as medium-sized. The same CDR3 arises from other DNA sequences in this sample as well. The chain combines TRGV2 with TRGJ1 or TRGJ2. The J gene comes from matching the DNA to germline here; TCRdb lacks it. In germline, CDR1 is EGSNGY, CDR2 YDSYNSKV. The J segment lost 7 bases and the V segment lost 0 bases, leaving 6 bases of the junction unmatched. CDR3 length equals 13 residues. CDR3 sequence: CATWDGPGYKKLF. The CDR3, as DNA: TGTGCCACCTGGGACGGGCCGGGGTATAAGAAACTCTTT.

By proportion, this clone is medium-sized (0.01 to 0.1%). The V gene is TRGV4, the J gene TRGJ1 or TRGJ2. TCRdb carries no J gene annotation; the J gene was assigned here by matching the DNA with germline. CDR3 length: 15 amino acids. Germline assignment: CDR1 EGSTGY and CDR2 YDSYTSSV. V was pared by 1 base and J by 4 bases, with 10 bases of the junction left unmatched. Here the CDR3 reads CATWDGPRKYYKKLF. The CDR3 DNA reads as TGTGCCACCTGGGATGGCCCGAGGAAATATTATAAGAAACTCTTT.

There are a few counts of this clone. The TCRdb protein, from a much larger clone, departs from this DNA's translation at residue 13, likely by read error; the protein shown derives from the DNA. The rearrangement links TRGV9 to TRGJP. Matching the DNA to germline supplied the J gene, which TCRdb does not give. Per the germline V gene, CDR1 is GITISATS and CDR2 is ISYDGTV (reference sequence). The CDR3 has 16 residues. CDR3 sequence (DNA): TGTGCCTTGTGGGAGGTGCCAGAGTTGGGCAAAAAAACCAAGGTATTT. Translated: CALWEVPELGKKTKVF.

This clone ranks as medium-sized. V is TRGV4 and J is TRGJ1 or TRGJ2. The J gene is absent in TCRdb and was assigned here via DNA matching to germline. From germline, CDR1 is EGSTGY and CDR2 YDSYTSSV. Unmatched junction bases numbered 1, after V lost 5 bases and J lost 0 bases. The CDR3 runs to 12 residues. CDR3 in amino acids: CATWGNYYKKLF. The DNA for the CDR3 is TGTGCCACCTGGGGGAATTATTATAAGAAACTCTTT.

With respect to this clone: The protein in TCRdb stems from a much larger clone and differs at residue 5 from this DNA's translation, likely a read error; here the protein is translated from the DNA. This CDR3 is CATWGGDPWFKIF. DNA of the CDR3: TGTGCCACCTGGGGCGGCGATCCTTGGTTCAAGATATTT. J is TRGJP1 and V is TRGV2. TCRdb leaves out the J gene; it was filled in here by matching the DNA to germline. V dropped 5 bases and J dropped 10; count of bases not matched to a gene: 10. Per the germline V gene, CDR1 is EGSNGY and CDR2 is YDSYNSKV. The CDR3 consists of 13 residues.

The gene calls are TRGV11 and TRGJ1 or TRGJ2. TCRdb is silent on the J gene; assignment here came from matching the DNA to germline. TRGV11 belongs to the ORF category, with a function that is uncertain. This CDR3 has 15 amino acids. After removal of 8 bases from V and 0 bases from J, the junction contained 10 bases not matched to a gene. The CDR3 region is CACWTEPENYYKKLF. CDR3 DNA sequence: TGTGCCTGCTGGACCGAACCTGAGAATTATTATAAGAAACTCTTT.

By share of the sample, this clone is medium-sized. CDR3 nucleotides: TGTGCCACCTGGGATAGCTATTATAAGAAACTCTTT. Protein sequence: CATWDSYYKKLF. This sequence joins TRGV4 and TRGJ1 or TRGJ2. TCRdb leaves out the J gene; it was filled in here by matching the DNA to germline. In germline, CDR1 is EGSTGY, CDR2 YDSYTSSV. The CDR3 consists of 12 residues. J was trimmed by 4 bases and V by 3 bases; bases with no gene match: 3.

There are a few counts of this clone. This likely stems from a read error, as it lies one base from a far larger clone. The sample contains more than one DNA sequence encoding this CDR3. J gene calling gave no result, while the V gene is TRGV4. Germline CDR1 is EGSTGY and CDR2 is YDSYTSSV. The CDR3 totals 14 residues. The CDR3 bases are TGTGCCACCTGGGACTGCGTGAATTATTATAAAAAACTCTTT. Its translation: CATWDCVNYYKKLF.

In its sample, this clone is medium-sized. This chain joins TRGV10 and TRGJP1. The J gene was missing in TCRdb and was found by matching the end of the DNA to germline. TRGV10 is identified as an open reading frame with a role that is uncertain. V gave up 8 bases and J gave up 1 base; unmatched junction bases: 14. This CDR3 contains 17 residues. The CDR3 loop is CAAWEPPHRTTGWFKIF. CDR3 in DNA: TGTGCTGCGTGGGAGCCGCCCCACCGTACCACTGGTTGGTTCAAGATATTT.

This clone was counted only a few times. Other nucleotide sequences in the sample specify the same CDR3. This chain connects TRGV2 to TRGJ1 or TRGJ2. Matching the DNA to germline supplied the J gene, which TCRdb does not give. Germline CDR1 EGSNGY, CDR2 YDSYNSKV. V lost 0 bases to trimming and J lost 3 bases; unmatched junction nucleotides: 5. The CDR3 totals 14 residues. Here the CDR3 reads CATWDGPLYYKKLF. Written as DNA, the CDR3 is TGTGCCACCTGGGACGGGCCTCTTTATTATAAGAAACTCTTT.

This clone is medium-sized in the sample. This chain's CDR3 is CATWDRQNSYKKLF. Here the CDR3 DNA reads TGTGCCACCTGGGACAGGCAAAATTCCTATAAGAAACTCTTT. The chain carries TRGV3 and TRGJ1 or TRGJ2. In the absence of a J gene in TCRdb, the DNA was matched to germline to assign it here. Per the germline V gene, CDR1 is VTNTFY and CDR2 is YDVSTARD (reference sequence). The CDR3 spans 14 residues. V lost 0 bases, J lost 7 bases, and 9 bases stayed unmatched.

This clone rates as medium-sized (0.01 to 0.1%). The CDR3 DNA is TGTGCCACCTGGGATAGGCCTAAGAATTATTATAAGAAACTCTTT. The encoded protein is CATWDRPKNYYKKLF. The chain employs TRGV8 and TRGJ1 or TRGJ2. TCRdb offers no J gene call, so here the DNA was matched to germline to obtain one. The CDR3 is made up of 15 amino acids. After removal of 0 bases from V and 0 bases from J, the junction contained 5 bases not matched to a gene. Germline loops: CDR1 VENAVY, CDR2 YDSYNSRV.

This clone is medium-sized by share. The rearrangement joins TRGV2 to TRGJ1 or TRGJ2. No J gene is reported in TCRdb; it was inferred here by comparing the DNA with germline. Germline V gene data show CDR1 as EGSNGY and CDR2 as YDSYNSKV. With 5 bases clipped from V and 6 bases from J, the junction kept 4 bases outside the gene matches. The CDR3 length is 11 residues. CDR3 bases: TGTGCCACCTGGGGGACTTATAAGAAACTCTTT. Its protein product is CATWGTYKKLF.

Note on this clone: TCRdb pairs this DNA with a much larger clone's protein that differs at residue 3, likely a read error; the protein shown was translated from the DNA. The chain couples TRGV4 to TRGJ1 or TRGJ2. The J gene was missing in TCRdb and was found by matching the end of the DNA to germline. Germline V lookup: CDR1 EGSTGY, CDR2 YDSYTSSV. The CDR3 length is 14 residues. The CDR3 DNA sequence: TGTGCCTCCTGGGACTGCGTGAATTATTATAAGAAACTCTTT. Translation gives CASWDCVNYYKKLF.

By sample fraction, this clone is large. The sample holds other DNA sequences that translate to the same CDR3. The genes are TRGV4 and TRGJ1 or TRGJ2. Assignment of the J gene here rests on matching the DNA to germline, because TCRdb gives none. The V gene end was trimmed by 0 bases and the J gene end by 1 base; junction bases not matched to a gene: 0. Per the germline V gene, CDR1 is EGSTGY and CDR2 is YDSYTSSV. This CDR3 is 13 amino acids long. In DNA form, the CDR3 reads TGTGCCACCTGGGATGGGAATTATTATAAGAAACTCTTT. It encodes CATWDGNYYKKLF.

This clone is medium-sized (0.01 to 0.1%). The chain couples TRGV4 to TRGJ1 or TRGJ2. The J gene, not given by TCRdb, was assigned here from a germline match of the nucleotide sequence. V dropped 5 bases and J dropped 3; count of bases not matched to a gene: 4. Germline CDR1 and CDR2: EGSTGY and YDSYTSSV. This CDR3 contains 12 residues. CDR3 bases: TGTGCCACCTGGGGTGTTTATTATAAGAAACTCTTT. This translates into CATWGVYYKKLF.

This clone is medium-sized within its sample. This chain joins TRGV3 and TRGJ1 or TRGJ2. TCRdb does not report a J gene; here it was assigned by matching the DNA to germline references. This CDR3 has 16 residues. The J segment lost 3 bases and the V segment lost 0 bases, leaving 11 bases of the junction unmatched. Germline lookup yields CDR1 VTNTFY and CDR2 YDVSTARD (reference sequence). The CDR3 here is CATWDRRLAGYYKKLF. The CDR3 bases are TGTGCCACCTGGGACAGGCGGCTAGCGGGTTATTATAAGAAACTCTTT.

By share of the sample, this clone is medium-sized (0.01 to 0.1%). The CDR3 DNA is TGTGCCTTGTGGGAGGGGTATTATAAGAAACTCTTT. Its translation: CALWEGYYKKLF. This chain links TRGV9 with TRGJ1 or TRGJ2. The J gene was missing in TCRdb and was found by matching the end of the DNA to germline. Germline CDR1 GITISATS, CDR2 ISYDGTV (reference sequence). V lost 2 bases to trimming and J lost 4 bases; unmatched junction nucleotides: 2. The length of the CDR3 is 12 residues.

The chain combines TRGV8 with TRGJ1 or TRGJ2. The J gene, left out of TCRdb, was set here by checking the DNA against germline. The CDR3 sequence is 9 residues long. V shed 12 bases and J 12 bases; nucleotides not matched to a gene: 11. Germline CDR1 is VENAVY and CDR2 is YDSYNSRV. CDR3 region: CAPPWGKLF. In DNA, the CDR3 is TGTGCCCCACCCTGGGGGAAACTCTTT.

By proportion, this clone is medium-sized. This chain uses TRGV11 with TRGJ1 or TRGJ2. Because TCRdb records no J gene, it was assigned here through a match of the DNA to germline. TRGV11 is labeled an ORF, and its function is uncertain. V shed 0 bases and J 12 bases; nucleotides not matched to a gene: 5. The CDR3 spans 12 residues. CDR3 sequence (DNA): TGTGCCTGCTGGATTAGGCACGTTTCGAAACTCTTT. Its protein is CACWIRHVSKLF.

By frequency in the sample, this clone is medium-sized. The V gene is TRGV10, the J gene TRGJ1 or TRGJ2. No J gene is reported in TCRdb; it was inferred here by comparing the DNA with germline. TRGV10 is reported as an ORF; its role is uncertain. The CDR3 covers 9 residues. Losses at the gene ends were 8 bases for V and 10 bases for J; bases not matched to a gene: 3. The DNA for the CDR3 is TGTGCTGCGTGGGTGAAGAAACTCTTT. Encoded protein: CAAWVKKLF.

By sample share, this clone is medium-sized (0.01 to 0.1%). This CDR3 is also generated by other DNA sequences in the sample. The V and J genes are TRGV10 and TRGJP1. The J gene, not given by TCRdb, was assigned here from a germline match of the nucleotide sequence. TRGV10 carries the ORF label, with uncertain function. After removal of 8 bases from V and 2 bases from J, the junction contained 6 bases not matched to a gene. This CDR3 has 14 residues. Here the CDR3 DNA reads TGTGCTGCGTGGGATTACACCACTGGTTGGTTCAAGATATTT. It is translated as CAAWDYTTGWFKIF.

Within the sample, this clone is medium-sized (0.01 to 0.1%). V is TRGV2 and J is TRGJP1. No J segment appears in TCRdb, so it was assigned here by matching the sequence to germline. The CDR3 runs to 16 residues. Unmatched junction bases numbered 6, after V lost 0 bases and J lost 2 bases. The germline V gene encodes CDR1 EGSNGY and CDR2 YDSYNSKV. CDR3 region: CATWDGPRTTGWFKIF. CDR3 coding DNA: TGTGCCACCTGGGACGGGCCGAGGACCACTGGTTGGTTCAAGATATTT.

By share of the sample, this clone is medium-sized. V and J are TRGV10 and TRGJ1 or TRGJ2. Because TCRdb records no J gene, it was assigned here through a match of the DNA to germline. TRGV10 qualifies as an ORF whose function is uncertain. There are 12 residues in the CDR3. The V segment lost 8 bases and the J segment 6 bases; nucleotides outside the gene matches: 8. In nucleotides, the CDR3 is TGTGCTGCGTGGGTAAGGGGTTATAAGAAACTCTTT. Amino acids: CAAWVRGYKKLF.

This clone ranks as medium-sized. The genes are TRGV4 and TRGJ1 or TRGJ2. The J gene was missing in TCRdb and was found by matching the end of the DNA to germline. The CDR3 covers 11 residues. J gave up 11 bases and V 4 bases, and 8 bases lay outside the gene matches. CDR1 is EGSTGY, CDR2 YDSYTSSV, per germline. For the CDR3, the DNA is TGTGCCACCTGGGACACCCCCGAGAAACTCTTT. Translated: CATWDTPEKLF.

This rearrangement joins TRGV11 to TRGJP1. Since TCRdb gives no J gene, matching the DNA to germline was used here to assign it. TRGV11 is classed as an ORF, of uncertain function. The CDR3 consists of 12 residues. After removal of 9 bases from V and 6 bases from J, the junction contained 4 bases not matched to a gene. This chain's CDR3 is CACWSSGWFKIF. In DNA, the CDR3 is TGTGCCTGCTGGTCTTCTGGTTGGTTCAAGATATTT.